The following is a T cell receptor (beta chain) sequence with its context. One end of the junction does not line up with germline, which may come from a read error. This specimen comes from a study of metastatic and nonmetastatic thyroid tumors. Study information: Repertoire comparisons spanned blood and tumor or nodule tissue from malignant and benign thyroid patients.

TCRdb redid the clone calls on the PCR reads using MiXCR. The sample has around 46,000 clones; less than 25% are singletons. Per germline, CDR1 SGHRS and CDR2 YFSETQ. This CDR3 is built from 16 residues. No treatment had been given to any patient before thyroid surgery. Source material: blood. This receptor was taken from a male donor with papillary thyroid cancer or a benign thyroid nodule (not recorded which). Some clones in this sample may be carry-over from other donors' samples. The gene calls are TRBV5-1 and TRBJ2-7; D is unresolved. The CDR3 protein is CANSFGLGGSNYEQYF. The CDR3 DNA is TGCGCCAACAGCTTTGGCCTGGGTGGGTCTAACTACGAGCAGTACTTC.